Following are 21 T cell receptor beta chains from one sample sequenced in a study of blood T cell repertoires in COVID-19. Libraries were prepared by immunoSEQ multiplex PCR; TCRdb keeps only in-frame clonotypes and omits some of them. The table has fewer than 250,000 clones, about 88% seen once. The source material was PBMCs or T cells enriched from blood (not recorded which). These receptors were obtained from a young woman who had recovered from COVID-19.

The V call is TRBV5-6, the J call TRBJ1-1; a possible D gene is TRBD1 (5 bases). V was clipped by 2 bases and J by 5 bases, with 13 bases between them. Germline CDR1 SGHDT, CDR2 YYEEEE. This CDR3 spans 14 amino acids. The CDR3 loop reads CASSFRVDGTEAFF. CDR3 coding DNA: TGTGCCAGCAGCTTCAGGGTCGATGGGACTGAAGCTTTCTTT.

The gene calls are TRBV11-2 and TRBJ1-1, with D perhaps matching TRBD1 (6 bases). CDR1 is SGHAT and CDR2 is FQNNGV in the germline V gene. V was trimmed by 5 bases and J by 2 bases, leaving 18 bases between them. The CDR3 consists of 16 residues. The CDR3 DNA follows: TGTGCCAGCAGCCCGATGACAGGCTCCCCAAACACTGAAGCTTTCTTT. Amino acid sequence: CASSPMTGSPNTEAFF.

This clone appeared a single time. The chain recombines TRBV29-1 with TRBJ2-5; D call uncertain. CDR3 length: 13 residues. V was pared by 4 bases and J by 5 bases, with 14 bases between. Germline CDR1 is SQVTM and CDR2 is ANQGSEA. CDR3 region: CSVAQAPRETQYF. Here the CDR3 DNA reads TGCAGCGTTGCCCAGGCCCCCCGGGAGACCCAGTACTTC.

J is TRBJ1-6 and V is TRBV3-1 (or the pseudogene TRBV3-2), with D perhaps matching TRBD1 (6 bases). Germline CDR1 LGHDT, CDR2 YNNKEL (reference sequence). V was cut by 1 base and J by 6 bases, with 16 bases left in between. CDR3 size: 17 residues. CDR3: CASSQARGGMTNSPLHF. CDR3 DNA: TGTGCCAGCAGCCAAGCCAGGGGAGGGATGACTAATTCACCCCTCCACTTT.

The V gene is TRBV19, the J gene TRBJ2-1; a weak D match, TRBD1 (6 bases). Germline values: CDR1 LNHDA, CDR2 SQIVND (reference sequence). Between the trimmed V and J ends, which lost 4 bases and 4 bases, there was a span of 8 bases. The CDR3 runs to 13 residues. CDR3 region: CASSSRGYNEQFF. The CDR3 DNA reads as TGTGCCAGTAGTAGCAGGGGATACAATGAGCAGTTCTTC.

The rearrangement links TRBV5-1 to TRBJ1-5; D might be TRBD1 (6 bases). There are 15 residues in the CDR3. Looked up from germline, CDR1 is SGHRS and CDR2 is YFSETQ. V was pared by 3 bases and J by 4 bases, with 14 bases between. CDR3 in amino acids: CASSWGSGQNQPQHF. In nucleotides, the CDR3 is TGCGCCAGCAGCTGGGGCTCCGGACAGAATCAGCCCCAGCATTTT. The whole variable domain, remainder taken from reference TRBV5-1 and TRBJ1-5, is KAGVTQTPRYLIKTRGQQVTLSCSPISGHRSVSWYQQTPGQGLQFLFEYFSETQRNKGNFPGRFSGRQFSNSRSEMNVSTLELGDSALYLCASSWGSGQNQPQHFGDGTRLSIL.

The chain carries TRBV7-6 and TRBJ1-5; 9 bases line up with TRBD1. V shed 5 bases, J shed 1 base, and the junction held 6 bases outside the gene matches. The CDR3 has 16 amino acids. Germline assignment: CDR1 SGHVS and CDR2 FNYEAQ. The CDR3 is CASSPRTGESNQPQHF. CDR3 sequence (DNA): TGTGCCAGCAGCCCCAGGACAGGGGAAAGCAATCAGCCCCAGCATTTT.

V is TRBV25-1 and J is TRBJ2-3; the match to TRBD1 covers 9 bases. V was pared by 4 bases and J by 5 bases, with 7 bases of the junction left unmatched. There are 15 residues in the CDR3. CDR1 and CDR2 (germline): MGHDK, SYGVNS. The CDR3 is CASSVGTGWIDTQYF. As DNA, the CDR3 is TGTGCCAGCAGTGTCGGGACAGGGTGGATAGATACGCAGTATTTT.

This clone was found once. The chain joins TRBV15 to TRBJ2-3, with D hard to call. Germline lookup yields CDR1 LNHNV and CDR2 YYDKDF (reference sequence). The CDR3 length is 12 residues. V lost 4 bases to trimming and J lost 6 bases, with 8 bases between them. The CDR3 DNA reads as TGTGCCACCAGCACGAGTGCGGATACGCAGTATTTT. This sequence encodes CATSTSADTQYF. The full variable domain, with the rest looked up from reference TRBV15 and TRBJ2-3, is DAMVIQNPRYQVTQFGKPVTLSCSQTLNHNVMYWYQQKSSQAPKLLFHYYDKDFNNEADTPDNFQSRRPNTSFCFLDIRSPGLGDTAMYLCATSTSADTQYFGPGTRLTVL.

In nucleotides, the CDR3 is TGTGCCAGTAGTTTGTTTAGCCAGCCCCAGCATTTT. This sequence encodes CASSLFSQPQHF. The genes are TRBV19 and TRBJ1-5; D uncertain. Between the trimmed V and J ends, which lost 5 bases and 7 bases, there was a span of 9 bases. This CDR3 contains 12 residues. Germline V gives CDR1 LNHDA, CDR2 SQIVND (reference sequence).

This chain uses TRBV6-5 with TRBJ2-2; no clear D gene. Germline CDR1 reads MNHEY; CDR2 reads SVGAGI. The CDR3 has 15 residues. V lost 0 bases and J lost 2, with 7 bases in between. The CDR3: CASSYSLQNTGELFF. The DNA for the CDR3 is TGTGCCAGCAGTTACTCGTTACAAAACACCGGGGAGCTGTTTTTT.

The chain carries TRBV28 and TRBJ1-5, with D possibly TRBD1 on 5 matching bases. Germline V gene data show CDR1 as MDHEN and CDR2 as SYDVKM. The CDR3 extends over 15 amino acids. V was clipped by 4 bases and J by 2 bases, with 12 bases between them. CDR3 amino acids: CASSSGQVGNQPQHF. CDR3 DNA sequence: TGTGCCAGCAGTTCCGGACAAGTAGGCAATCAGCCCCAGCATTTT.

This chain joins TRBV23-1 and TRBJ2-7, with TRBD1 identical over 9 bases. TRBV23-1 qualifies as an ORF whose function is uncertain. V shed 1 base and J 5 bases; nucleotides not matched to a gene: 12. The CDR3 length is 17 residues. Here the CDR3 DNA reads TGCGCCAGCAGTCAATTAAACAGCGCACAGGGGGCCCACGAGCAGTACTTC. Its protein product is CASSQLNSAQGAHEQYF.

V usage is TRBV18 and J usage is TRBJ1-2; unclear D gene. The CDR3 length is 14 residues. Trimming left V 1 base short and J 3 bases short, with 9 bases between. Germline CDR1 KGHSH, CDR2 LQKENI. CDR3 sequence (DNA): TGTGCCAGCTCACCACGGCGGAACGACTATGGCTACACCTTC. Translating it yields CASSPRRNDYGYTF.

The rearrangement links TRBV15 to TRBJ2-1, with D possibly matching TRBD2 (5 bases). Germline V lookup: CDR1 LNHNV, CDR2 YYDKDF (reference sequence). Trimming shortened V by 3 bases and J by 5 bases, and 14 bases separated the two germline ends. CDR3 size: 15 residues. In nucleotides, the CDR3 is TGTGCCACCAGCAGGGAAATGGCGGGCCACAATGAGCAGTTCTTC. Encoded protein: CATSREMAGHNEQFF.

The rearrangement joins TRBV11-2 to TRBJ2-3; the match to TRBD2 covers 9 bases. This CDR3 contains 18 residues. J was trimmed by 4 bases and V by 2 bases; bases with no gene match: 13. Germline CDR1 is SGHAT and CDR2 is FQNNGV. The CDR3 coding sequence is TGTGCCAGCAGCTTATTAAGGAAAGGCGGGAGGGCCCCAGATACGCAGTATTTT. Translation: CASSLLRKGGRAPDTQYF.

Only one count was recorded for this clone. V usage is TRBV7-2 and J usage is TRBJ1-5; D gene uncertain. Trimming shortened V by 4 bases and J by 0 bases, and 7 bases separated the two germline ends. The CDR3 covers 14 residues. Germline CDR1 is SGHTA and CDR2 is FQGNSA. DNA for the CDR3: TGTGCCAGCAGCTCCTTCTATAGCAATCAGCCCCAGCATTTT. It translates to CASSSFYSNQPQHF.

The chain is built from TRBV6-6 and TRBJ1-2; possible D gene TRBD1, 5 bases. With 2 bases removed from V and 4 bases from J, the gap between germline ends came to 8 bases. The CDR3 extends over 13 amino acids. CDR1 and CDR2 from the germline V gene are MNHNY and SVGAGI (reference sequence). CDR3 DNA sequence: TGTGCCAGCAGTTACCAGGGTAGCTATGGCTACACCTTC. Translated: CASSYQGSYGYTF.

The chain uses TRBV19 and TRBJ1-1; D remains unclear. This CDR3 contains 14 residues. The V gene lost 6 bases and the J gene lost 10 bases, with 21 bases spanning the gap. The germline gives CDR1 LNHDA, CDR2 SQIVND (reference sequence). Written as DNA, the CDR3 is TGTGCCAGTAGAGACCCCGTGAAGGGTGGAGGAGCTTTCTTT. Protein sequence: CASRDPVKGGGAFF.

The chain has TRBV30 and TRBJ1-2; D is unresolved. The CDR3 runs 16 residues. V was cut by 0 bases and J by 1 base, with 15 bases left in between. Germline CDR1 GTSNPN, CDR2 SVGIG (reference sequence). CDR3 sequence (DNA): TGTGCCTGGAGTGTATCGGCAGGCTTATATAACTATGGCTACACCTTC. Its translation: CAWSVSAGLYNYGYTF.

The chain has TRBV7-2 and TRBJ2-1; 12 bases line up with TRBD2. After removal of 4 bases from V and 6 bases from J, the junction contained 4 bases not matched to a gene. This CDR3 is 15 amino acids long. The V gene's germline CDR1 is SGHTA and CDR2 FQGNSA. The CDR3 nucleotides read TGTGCCAGCAGCTCACTAGCGGGGGGTCCCAATGAGCAGTTCTTC. Encoded protein: CASSSLAGGPNEQFF.